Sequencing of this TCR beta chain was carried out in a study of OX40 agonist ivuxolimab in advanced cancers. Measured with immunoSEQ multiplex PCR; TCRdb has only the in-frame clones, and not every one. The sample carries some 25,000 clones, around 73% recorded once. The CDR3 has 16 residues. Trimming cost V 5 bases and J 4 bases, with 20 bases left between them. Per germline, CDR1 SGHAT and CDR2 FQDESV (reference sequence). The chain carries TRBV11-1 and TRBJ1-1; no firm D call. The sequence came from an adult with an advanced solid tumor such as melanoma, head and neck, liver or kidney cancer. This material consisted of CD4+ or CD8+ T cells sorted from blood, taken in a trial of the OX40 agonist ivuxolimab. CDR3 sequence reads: CASSVGYGGRGTEAFF. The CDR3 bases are TGTGCCAGCAGCGTAGGGTATGGTGGGCGAGGCACTGAAGCTTTCTTT.